This T cell receptor (beta chain) was observed in a study of technical replicates of blood from a few donors. TCRdb's table, derived via immunoSEQ multiplex PCR, lists solely in-frame clones and lacks some. The sample lists more than 90,000 clones; approximately 94% were seen once. The sequence came from a human donor in good health. Sequencing input: T cells isolated from PBMCs.

CDR3 sequence (DNA): TGTGCCAGCAGCCTAGTGGCAGCTGGGGCCAACGTCCTGACTTTC. Encoded protein: CASSLVAAGANVLTF. The V call is TRBV7-9, the J call TRBJ2-6; D remains ambiguous. This CDR3 has 15 amino acids. V gave up 5 bases and J gave up 2 bases, with 10 bases separating them. Germline V gene sequence: CDR1 SEHNR, CDR2 FQNEAQ (reference sequence).